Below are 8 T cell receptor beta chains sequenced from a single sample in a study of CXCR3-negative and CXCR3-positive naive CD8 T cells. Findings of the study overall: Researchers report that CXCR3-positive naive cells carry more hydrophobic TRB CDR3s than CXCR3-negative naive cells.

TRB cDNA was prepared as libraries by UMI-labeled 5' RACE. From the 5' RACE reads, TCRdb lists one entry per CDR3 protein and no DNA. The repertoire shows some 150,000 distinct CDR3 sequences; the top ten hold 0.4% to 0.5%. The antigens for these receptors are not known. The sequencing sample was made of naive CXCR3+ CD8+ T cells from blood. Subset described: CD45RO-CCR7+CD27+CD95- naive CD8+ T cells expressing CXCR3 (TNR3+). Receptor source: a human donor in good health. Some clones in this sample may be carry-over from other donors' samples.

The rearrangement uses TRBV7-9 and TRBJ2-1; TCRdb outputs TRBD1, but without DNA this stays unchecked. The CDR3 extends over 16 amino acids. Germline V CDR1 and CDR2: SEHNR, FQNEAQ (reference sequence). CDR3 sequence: CASSPPRTERYNEQFF.

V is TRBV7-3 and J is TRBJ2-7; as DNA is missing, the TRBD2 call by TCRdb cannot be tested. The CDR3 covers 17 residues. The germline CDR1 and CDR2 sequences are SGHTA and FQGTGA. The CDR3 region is CASSFEPTGLAGGEQYF. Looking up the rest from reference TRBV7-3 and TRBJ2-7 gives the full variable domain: GAGVSQTPSNKVTEKGKYVELRCDPISGHTALYWYRQSLGQGPEFLIYFQGTGAADDSGLPNDRFFAVRPEGSVSTLKIQRTERGDSAVYLCASSFEPTGLAGGEQYFGPGTRLTVT.

Here the CDR3 reads CASSPRLDRGTGELFF. The chain has TRBV4-1 and TRBJ2-2; TCRdb calls TRBD1, which cannot be checked without DNA. The CDR3 length is 16 residues. CDR1 is MGHRA, CDR2 YSYEKL, per germline.

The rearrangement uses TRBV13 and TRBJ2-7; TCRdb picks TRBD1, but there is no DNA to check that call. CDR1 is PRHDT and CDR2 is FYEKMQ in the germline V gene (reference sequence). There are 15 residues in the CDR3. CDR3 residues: CASSRAGGAPYEQYF.

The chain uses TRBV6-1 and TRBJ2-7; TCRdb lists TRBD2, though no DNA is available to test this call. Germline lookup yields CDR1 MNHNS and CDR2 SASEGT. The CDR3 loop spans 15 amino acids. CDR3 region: CASSGGGLHPYEQYF.

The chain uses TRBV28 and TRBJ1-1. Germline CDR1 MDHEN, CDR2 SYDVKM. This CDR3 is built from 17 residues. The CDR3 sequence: CASSSRSGARENTEAFF.

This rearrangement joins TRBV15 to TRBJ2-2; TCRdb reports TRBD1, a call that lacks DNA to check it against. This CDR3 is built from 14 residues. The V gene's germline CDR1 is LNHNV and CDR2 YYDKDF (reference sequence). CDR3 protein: CATSRVSGRGELFF.

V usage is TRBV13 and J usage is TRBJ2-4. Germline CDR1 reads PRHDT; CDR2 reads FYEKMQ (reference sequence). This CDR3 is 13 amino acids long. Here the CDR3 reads CASSLGLGNIQYF.